A selection of T cell receptor beta chains follows, all from one sample in a study of T cell responses to AZD1222 COVID-19 vaccine. Profiled with immunoSEQ multiplex PCR; TCRdb holds only in-frame clones, not every one. Among roughly 120,000 clones, 70% to 90% were seen once, and the ten largest hold about 4%. This sample comprised peripheral blood, obtained 28 days after the second AZD1222 dose. The source of these receptors is an adult who received the AZD1222 COVID-19 vaccine. CDR3s include the opening cysteine and the closing phenylalanine or tryptophan. Each record gives: V gene, D gene, J gene, CDR3 DNA, CDR3 protein. The D gene is left open where the match is weak.

V gene: TRBV5-1; D gene: -; J gene: TRBJ1-6; CDR3 DNA: TGCGCCAGCAGCTTGGACACCCTCAATAATTCACCCCTCCACTTT; CDR3 protein: CASSLDTLNNSPLHF
V gene: TRBV28; D gene: -; J gene: TRBJ2-6; CDR3 DNA: TGTGCCAGCAGCCGGGACACGATCTCTGGGGCCAACGTCCTGACTTTC; CDR3 protein: CASSRDTISGANVLTF
V gene: TRBV7-3; D gene: TRBD2; J gene: TRBJ2-1; CDR3 DNA: TGTGCCAGCAGCATCGGGGGGGCCTACAATGAGCAGTTCTTC; CDR3 protein: CASSIGGAYNEQFF
V gene: TRBV7-9; D gene: -; J gene: TRBJ1-1; CDR3 DNA: TGTGCCAGCAGCTTAGGGGGCAGGGCTGAAGCTTTCTTT; CDR3 protein: CASSLGGRAEAFF
V gene: TRBV6-2/TRBV6-3; D gene: -; J gene: TRBJ2-7; CDR3 DNA: TGTGCCAGCAGTTACTCCCCAGGGGTCGAGCAGTACTTC; CDR3 protein: CASSYSPGVEQYF
V gene: TRBV7-8; D gene: TRBD1; J gene: TRBJ1-2; CDR3 DNA: TGTGCCAGCAGCTTAGAGTTGGGACAGGGATTAAGCGCGATCTATGGCTACACCTTC; CDR3 protein: CASSLELGQGLSAIYGYTF
V gene: TRBV6-5; D gene: -; J gene: TRBJ2-7; CDR3 DNA: TGTGCCAGCAGTTACTCGGTCTTTGGGCTCTACGAGCAGTACTTC; CDR3 protein: CASSYSVFGLYEQYF
V gene: TRBV5-4; D gene: TRBD2; J gene: TRBJ2-5; CDR3 DNA: TGTGCCAGCAGCCCGGCTAGCGGGGGGGAGACCCAGTACTTC; CDR3 protein: CASSPASGGETQYF
V gene: TRBV10-3; D gene: -; J gene: TRBJ1-2; CDR3 DNA: TGTGCCATCACGGACCCGACAGACTATGGCTACACCTTC; CDR3 protein: CAITDPTDYGYTF
V gene: TRBV19; D gene: -; J gene: TRBJ2-7; CDR3 DNA: TGTGCCAGTAGCTACACTACTGGGGCCTACGAGCAGTACTTC; CDR3 protein: CASSYTTGAYEQYF
V gene: TRBV2; D gene: -; J gene: TRBJ1-2; CDR3 DNA: TGTGCCAGCAGTGTGCGACAGGACATTTCGGGCTACACCTTC; CDR3 protein: CASSVRQDISGYTF
V gene: TRBV28; D gene: -; J gene: TRBJ1-3; CDR3 DNA: TGTGCCAGCAACCAACCGTACTCTGGAAACACCATATATTTT; CDR3 protein: CASNQPYSGNTIYF